The clone carrying this T cell receptor beta chain was picked up many times. Thyroid surgery took place with no prior treatment in any patient. This sample is part of a study of metastatic and nonmetastatic thyroid tumors. TCRdb re-called clones from the PCR reads using MiXCR. Of tens of thousands of clones in the sample, roughly an eighth are singletons; the top ten hold about 11%. The ends lost 6 bases at V and 11 bases at J; junction bases unmatched: 7. CDR1 is MDHEN, CDR2 SYDVKM, per germline. This CDR3 is built from 13 residues. This sequence was found in a female donor with papillary thyroid cancer or a benign thyroid nodule (not recorded which). Some clones in this sample may be carry-over from other donors' samples. The V and J genes are TRBV28 and TRBJ2-7, with 13 bases identical to TRBD2. The sample was blood. The CDR3: CASSSGTSGEEYF. CDR3 nucleotide sequence: TGTGCCAGCAGCTCCGGGACTAGCGGGGAAGAGTACTTC.